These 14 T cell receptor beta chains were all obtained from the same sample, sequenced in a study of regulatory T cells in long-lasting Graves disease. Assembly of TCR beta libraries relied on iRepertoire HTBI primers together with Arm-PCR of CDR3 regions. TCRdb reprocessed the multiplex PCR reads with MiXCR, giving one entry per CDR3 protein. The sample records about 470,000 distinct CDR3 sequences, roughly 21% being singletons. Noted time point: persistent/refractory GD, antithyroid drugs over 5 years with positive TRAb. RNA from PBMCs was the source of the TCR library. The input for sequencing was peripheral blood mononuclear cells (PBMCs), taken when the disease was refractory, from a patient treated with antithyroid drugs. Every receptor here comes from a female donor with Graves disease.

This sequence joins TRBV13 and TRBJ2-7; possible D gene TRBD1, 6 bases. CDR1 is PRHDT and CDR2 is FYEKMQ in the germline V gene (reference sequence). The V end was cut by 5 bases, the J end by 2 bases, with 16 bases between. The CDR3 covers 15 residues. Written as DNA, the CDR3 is TGTGCCAGCAGCCAACCGGGACACCAAACCTACGAGCAGTACTTC. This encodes CASSQPGHQTYEQYF. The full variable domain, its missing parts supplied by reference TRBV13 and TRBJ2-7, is AAGVIQSPRHLIKEKRETATLKCYPIPRHDTVYWYQQGPGQDPQFLISFYEKMQSDKGSIPDRFSAQQFSDYHSELNMSSLELGDSALYFCASSQPGHQTYEQYFGPGTRLTVT.

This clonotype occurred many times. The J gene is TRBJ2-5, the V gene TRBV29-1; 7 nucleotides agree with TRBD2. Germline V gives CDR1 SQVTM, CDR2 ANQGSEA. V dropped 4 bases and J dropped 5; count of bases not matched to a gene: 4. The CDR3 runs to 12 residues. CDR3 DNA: TGCAGCGTTGTGGGGGAGGGGGAGACCCAGTACTTC. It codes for CSVVGEGETQYF.

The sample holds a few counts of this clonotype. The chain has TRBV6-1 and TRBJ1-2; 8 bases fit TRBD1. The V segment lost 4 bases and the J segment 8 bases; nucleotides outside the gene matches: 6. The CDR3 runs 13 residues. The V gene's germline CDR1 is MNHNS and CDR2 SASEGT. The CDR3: CASSVPGGEGYTF. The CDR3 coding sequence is TGTGCCAGCAGTGTTCCAGGGGGCGAGGGCTACACCTTC.

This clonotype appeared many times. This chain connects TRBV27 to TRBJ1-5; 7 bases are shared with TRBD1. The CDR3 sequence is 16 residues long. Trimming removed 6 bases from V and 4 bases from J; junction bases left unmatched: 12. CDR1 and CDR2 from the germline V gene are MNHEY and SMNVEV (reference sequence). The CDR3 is CASSPTGRGANQPQHF. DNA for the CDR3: TGTGCCAGCAGCCCAACAGGCAGGGGGGCGAATCAGCCCCAGCATTTT.

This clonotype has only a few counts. As DNA, the CDR3 is TGTGCCAGCAGCCCGATGACCGGGGAGCTGTTTTTT. Its protein product is CASSPMTGELFF. The chain carries TRBV7-9 and TRBJ2-2; D gene uncertain. Between the trimmed V and J ends, which lost 5 bases and 5 bases, there was a span of 6 bases. Germline V lookup: CDR1 SEHNR, CDR2 FQNEAQ (reference sequence). This CDR3 region has 12 residues.

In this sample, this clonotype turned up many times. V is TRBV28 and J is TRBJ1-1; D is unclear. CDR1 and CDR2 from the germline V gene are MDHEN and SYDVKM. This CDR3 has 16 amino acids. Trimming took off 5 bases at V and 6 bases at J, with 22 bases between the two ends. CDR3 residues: CASSPPGVVYNAEAFF. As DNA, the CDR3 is TGTGCCAGCAGTCCACCCGGGGTTGTGTATAACGCTGAAGCTTTCTTT.

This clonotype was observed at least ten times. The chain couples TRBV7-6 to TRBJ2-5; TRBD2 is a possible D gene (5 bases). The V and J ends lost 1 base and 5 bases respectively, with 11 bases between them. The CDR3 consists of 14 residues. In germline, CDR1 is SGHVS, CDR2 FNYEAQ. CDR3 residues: CASSLERAGETQYF. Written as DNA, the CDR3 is TGTGCCAGCAGCTTAGAGAGGGCTGGGGAGACCCAGTACTTC. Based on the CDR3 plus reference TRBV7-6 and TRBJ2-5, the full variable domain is GAGVSQSPRYKVTKRGQDVALRCDPISGHVSLYWYRQALGQGPEFLTYFNYEAQQDKSGLPNDRFSAERPEGSISTLTIQRTEQRDSAMYRCASSLERAGETQYFGPGTRLLVL.

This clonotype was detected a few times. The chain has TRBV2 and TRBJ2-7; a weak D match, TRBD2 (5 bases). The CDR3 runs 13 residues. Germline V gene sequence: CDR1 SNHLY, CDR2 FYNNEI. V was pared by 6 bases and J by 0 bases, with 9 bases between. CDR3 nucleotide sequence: TGTGCCAGCAGGGGGAGTACCTCCTACGAGCAGTACTTC. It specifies CASRGSTSYEQYF.

The CDR3 sequence is CASSLIGLGQLGELFF. The CDR3 DNA reads TGTGCCAGCAGCTTAATTGGTTTGGGCCAGCTCGGGGAGCTGTTTTTT. This rearrangement joins TRBV7-9 to TRBJ2-2; no reliable D call. Germline V gene sequence: CDR1 SEHNR, CDR2 FQNEAQ (reference sequence). The V gene lost 2 bases and the J gene lost 7 bases, with 17 bases spanning the gap. The CDR3 runs 16 residues.

The CDR3 loop reads CAGSRDRDYEQYF. The CDR3, as DNA: TGTGCCGGCTCCCGGGACAGAGACTACGAGCAGTACTTC. The J gene is TRBJ2-7, the V gene TRBV10-3; TRBD1 matches 7 bases. Germline V gives CDR1 ENHRY, CDR2 SYGVKD. The CDR3 runs to 13 residues. J lost 3 bases, V lost 11 bases, and 10 bases had no gene match.

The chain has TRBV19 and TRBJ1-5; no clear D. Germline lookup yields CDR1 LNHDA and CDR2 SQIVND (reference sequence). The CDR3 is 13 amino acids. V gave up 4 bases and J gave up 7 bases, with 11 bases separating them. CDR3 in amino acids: CASSRDGGQPQHF. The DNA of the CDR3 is TGTGCCAGTAGTAGAGACGGAGGACAGCCCCAGCATTTT. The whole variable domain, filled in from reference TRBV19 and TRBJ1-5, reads DGGITQSPKYLFRKEGQNVTLSCEQNLNHDAMYWYRQDPGQGLRLIYYSQIVNDFQKGDIAEGYSVSREKKESFPLTVTSAQKNPTAFYLCASSRDGGQPQHFGDGTRLSIL.

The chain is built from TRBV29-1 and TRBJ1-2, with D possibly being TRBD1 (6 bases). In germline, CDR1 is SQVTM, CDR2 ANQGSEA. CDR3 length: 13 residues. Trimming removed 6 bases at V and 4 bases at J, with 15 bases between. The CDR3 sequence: CSVVIQGFYGYTF. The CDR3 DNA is TGCAGCGTCGTAATACAGGGCTTCTATGGCTACACCTTC.

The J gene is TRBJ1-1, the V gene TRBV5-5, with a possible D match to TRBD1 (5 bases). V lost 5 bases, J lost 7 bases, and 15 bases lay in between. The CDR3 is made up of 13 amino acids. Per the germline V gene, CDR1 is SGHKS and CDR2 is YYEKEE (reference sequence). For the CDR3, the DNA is TGTGCCAGCAGTCCGCTTTGGGGGATTGAAGCTTTCTTT. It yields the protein CASSPLWGIEAFF.

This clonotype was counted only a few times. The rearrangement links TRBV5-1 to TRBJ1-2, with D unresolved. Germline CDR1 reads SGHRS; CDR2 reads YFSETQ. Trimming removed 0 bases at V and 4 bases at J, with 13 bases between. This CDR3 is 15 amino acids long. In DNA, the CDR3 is TGCGCCAGCAGCTTGGAAGGCAGGAGACTCTATGGCTACACCTTC. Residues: CASSLEGRRLYGYTF.